Included here is one TCR beta chain sequence, with context. Its specificity is not known. This sample is part of a study of CD8 T cells in Susac syndrome. Regarding the study as a whole: Susac syndrome CD8+ repertoires were clonally expanded, most strongly in CD8+ TEMRA cells. In total CD8+ repertoires, around 15 Susac-specific public clones were detected, and CD8+ TEMRA repertoires contained roughly 5.

Germline V gene sequence: CDR1 MNHEY, CDR2 SVGAGI. V lost 6 bases, J lost 2 bases, and 6 bases stayed unmatched. The CDR3 extends over 14 amino acids. TCR beta sequences were obtained from blood CD8+ and CD4+ T cells. RNA amounts of about 0.5 to 1 ug underwent reverse transcription with random hexamers. TCRdb independently ran MiXCR on the immunoSEQ multiplex PCR reads; one entry per CDR3 protein. The sample shows some 140,000 distinct CDR3 sequences, 95% of them seen only once. The V call is TRBV6-5, the J call TRBJ2-7; 8 bases line up with TRBD2. Sequencing was carried out using CD8+ T cells from PBMCs. The TCR sequence derives from a human donor with Susac syndrome. CDR3 amino acids: CASRPAGATYEQYF. The CDR3 DNA follows: TGTGCCAGCAGACCAGCGGGAGCAACCTACGAGCAGTACTTC.